This T cell receptor beta chain comes out of a study of blood T cell repertoires in COVID-19. For the study at large: There were acute and convalescent COVID-19 samples, and they came from the United States, Italy and Spain. In each case, the material was cDNA or gDNA derived from T cells, B-cell-depleted T cells, or PBMCs.

Germline V CDR1 and CDR2: SGHRS, YFSETQ. The CDR3 is made up of 17 amino acids. Losses at the gene ends were 1 base for V and 6 bases for J; bases not matched to a gene: 12. Libraries were prepared by immunoSEQ multiplex PCR; TCRdb keeps only in-frame clonotypes and omits some of them. The data show a few hundred thousand clones, roughly nine tenths seen once. The V gene is TRBV5-1, the J gene TRBJ2-1; 8 bases agree with TRBD2. Material: peripheral blood. The TCR comes from a man aged 50-60 years with acute or convalescent COVID-19. The CDR3 nucleotides read TGCGCCAGCAGCTTGTATAGCGGGACGGGCGGGGGCAATGAGCAGTTCTTC. It yields the protein CASSLYSGTGGGNEQFF.